One T cell receptor (beta chain) is described in this entry. Just one base apart from a much larger clone, this may be a read error. Sample donors were healthy Caucasian individuals that came from Russia, aged roughly 6 to 100. Researchers collected approximately 9.5 milliliters of peripheral blood from every single donor. The extraction recovered at least 5 micrograms of total RNA per sample. The second PCR ran about 6 to 11 cycles with a sample-barcoded 5' primer and J-beta primers. TCRdb reprocessed the 5' RACE reads with MiXCR, giving one entry per CDR3 protein. Of fewer than 700,000 distinct CDR3 sequences in the sample, around 48% were seen once. Germline V gene lookup returns CDR1 SEHNR and CDR2 FQNEAQ (reference sequence). The CDR3 is made up of 14 amino acids. V was trimmed by 7 bases and J by 4 bases, leaving 14 bases between them. The entry originates in a study of blood T cells in healthy people across ages.

Specimen: blood. The TCR sequence derives from a man older than 75 in good health. The chain combines TRBV7-9 with TRBJ2-1, with D perhaps TRBD2 (6 bases). The CDR3 DNA sequence: TGTGCCAGCAACTTTGTAGCGGCATACAATGAGCAGTTCTTC. Protein: CASNFVAAYNEQFF.